A selection of T cell receptor beta chains follows, all from one sample in a study of T cell responses to AZD1222 COVID-19 vaccine. TCRdb keeps only in-frame clones here, not all; method: immunoSEQ multiplex PCR. The top ten hold around 15% of the sample, which has approximately 70,000 clones, 80% seen once. The sequencing here drew on peripheral blood, taken 28 days after the second AZD1222 dose. These receptors were obtained from an adult who received the AZD1222 COVID-19 vaccine. Both conserved end residues are part of each CDR3. Fields, in order: clone size, V gene, J gene, D gene, CDR3 protein, CDR3 DNA. The D gene is left open where the match is weak. For some rows the clone size is stated as once, few or many, or as a class when expanded; others skip it.

NA,TRBV19,TRBJ2-7,NA,CASSNTLGNEQYF,TGTGCCAGTAGTAACACCCTTGGGAACGAGCAGTACTTC
NA,TRBV5-4,TRBJ2-2,TRBD1,CASSSGTGGTNTGELFF,TGTGCCAGCAGCTCAGGGACAGGGGGCACGAACACCGGGGAGCTGTTTTTT
NA,TRBV3-1/TRBV3-2,TRBJ1-6,NA,CASRLQGGSPLHF,TGTGCCAGCAGGCTACAGGGAGGTTCACCCCTCCACTTT
once,TRBV7-9,TRBJ2-1,NA,CASRRETDEQFF,TGTGCCAGCAGGAGGGAGACGGATGAGCAGTTCTTC
NA,TRBV4-1,TRBJ1-2,NA,CASSQNWVRGPLDYGYTF,TGCGCCAGCAGCCAAAACTGGGTCAGGGGCCCCTTGGACTATGGCTACACCTTC
NA,TRBV20-1,TRBJ1-2,NA,CSARELEGYTF,TGCAGTGCTAGGGAGTTAGAAGGCTACACCTTC
NA,TRBV10-3,TRBJ1-2,NA,CAISEDSDYGYTF,TGTGCCATCAGTGAGGACAGTGACTATGGCTACACCTTC
NA,TRBV3-1/TRBV3-2,TRBJ2-5,TRBD1,CASSQTRDRGGETQYF,TGTGCCAGCAGCCAAACCAGGGACAGGGGTGGAGAGACCCAGTACTTC
NA,TRBV12-5,TRBJ1-1,NA,CASGLGTAEAFF,TGTGCTAGTGGTTTAGGGACCGCTGAAGCTTTCTTT
NA,TRBV5-1,TRBJ1-2,NA,CASSPDSLLGYTF,TGCGCCAGCAGCCCAGACAGTTTGTTGGGCTACACCTTC
NA,TRBV5-4,TRBJ2-2,TRBD1,CASSLFPYRGSDTGELFF,TGTGCCAGCAGCTTATTTCCGTACAGGGGATCGGACACCGGGGAGCTGTTTTTT
NA,TRBV7-2,TRBJ2-6,TRBD1,CASSPGTGISGANVLTF,TGTGCCAGCAGCCCCGGGACAGGGATCTCTGGGGCCAACGTCCTGACTTTC
few,TRBV5-1,TRBJ2-3,TRBD1,CASSLSDRSRDTQYF,TGCGCCAGCAGCTTGTCGGACAGGAGTAGGGATACGCAGTATTTT
NA,TRBV12-5,TRBJ1-1,NA,CASGLDGGSEAFF,TGTGCTAGTGGCTTGGATGGTGGCAGTGAAGCTTTCTTT
medium-sized,TRBV13,TRBJ2-3,NA,CASSLTSGALSTDTQYF,TGTGCCAGCAGTCTTACCTCGGGAGCTTTGTCCACAGATACGCAGTATTTT
NA,TRBV19,TRBJ1-3,NA,CASSILSGKDRNTIYF,TGTGCCAGTAGTATATTATCAGGGAAGGACCGAAACACCATATATTTT
once,TRBV7-2,TRBJ2-4,NA,CASSLGGTIKNIQYF,TGTGCCAGCAGCCTTGGAGGGACGATCAAAAACATTCAGTACTTC
NA,TRBV11-2,TRBJ2-3,NA,CASSFGTLGDTQYF,TGTGCCAGCAGCTTCGGCACCTTGGGAGATACGCAGTATTTT
NA,TRBV19,TRBJ1-1,TRBD1,CASRQTGGRHGGNYTEAFF,TGTGCCAGTCGCCAAACAGGGGGTCGACATGGGGGAAACTACACTGAAGCTTTCTTT
NA,TRBV19,TRBJ1-2,TRBD1,CASRDRDYGYTF,TGTGCCAGCCGGGACAGGGACTATGGCTACACCTTC
NA,TRBV4-3,TRBJ2-1,TRBD2,CASSQEPSGGANEQFF,TGCGCCAGCAGCCAAGAACCTAGCGGGGGGGCTAATGAGCAGTTCTTC
NA,TRBV7-2,TRBJ2-2,NA,CASSSLLAGAFHGELFF,TGTGCCAGCAGCTCCCTTCTCGCGGGGGCCTTTCACGGGGAGCTGTTTTTT
NA,TRBV29-1,TRBJ1-3,NA,CSGAGGSGNTIYF,TGCAGCGGCGCCGGGGGCTCTGGAAACACCATATATTTT
NA,TRBV19,TRBJ2-7,NA,CASSIFQDGREQYF,TGTGCCAGTAGTATATTTCAGGACGGTAGAGAGCAGTACTTC
NA,TRBV7-3,TRBJ1-3,NA,CASSPPGADTIYF,TGTGCCAGCAGCCCCCCGGGGGCGGACACCATATATTTT
NA,TRBV29-1,TRBJ2-5,NA,CSAQKIPRRETQYF,TGCAGCGCCCAAAAGATTCCCCGTCGGGAGACCCAGTACTTC
NA,TRBV30,TRBJ1-6,NA,CAWSVGDRSSYNSPLHF,TGTGCCTGGAGTGTAGGGGACCGGAGCTCCTATAATTCACCCCTCCACTTT
NA,TRBV5-1,TRBJ1-4,TRBD1,CASSLSKGAGEKLFF,TGCGCCAGCAGCCTTTCGAAGGGGGCGGGAGAAAAACTGTTTTTT
NA,TRBV18,TRBJ1-5,NA,CASSPSGPLSNQPQHF,TGTGCCAGCTCACCTTCGGGACCCCTTAGCAATCAGCCCCAGCATTTT
NA,TRBV5-4,TRBJ2-1,TRBD2,CASSSSGGGNEQFF,TGTGCCAGCAGCTCCAGCGGGGGGGGCAATGAGCAGTTCTTC
NA,TRBV7-9,TRBJ1-4,NA,CASTAGSNEKLFF,TGTGCCAGCACTGCAGGTTCTAATGAAAAACTGTTTTTT
few,TRBV7-9,TRBJ2-1,TRBD2,CASSLAGGYNEQFF,TGTGCCAGCAGCCTAGCGGGGGGTTACAATGAGCAGTTCTTC
NA,TRBV18,TRBJ1-2,NA,CASSLVREYGYTF,TGTGCCAGCTCACTAGTTCGGGAGTATGGCTACACCTTC
NA,TRBV6-5,TRBJ1-2,NA,CASSYPSATGGYGYTF,TGTGCCAGCAGTTACCCTTCAGCTACAGGAGGGTATGGCTACACCTTC
NA,TRBV7-3,TRBJ2-2,NA,CASSLTLPGELFF,TGTGCCAGCAGCTTAACGTTACCCGGGGAGCTGTTTTTT
once,TRBV28,TRBJ1-2,NA,CASSLGGSNYGYTF,TGTGCCAGCAGTTTAGGGGGCTCTAACTATGGCTACACCTTC
NA,TRBV14,TRBJ1-5,TRBD1,CASSPGGAQPQHF,TGTGCCAGCAGCCCAGGGGGGGCTCAGCCCCAGCATTTT
NA,TRBV6-5,TRBJ1-2,TRBD1,CATRGPNYGYTF,TGTGCCACTAGGGGGCCCAACTATGGCTACACCTTC
NA,TRBV4-1,TRBJ2-3,TRBD2,CASSQEIAGGSDTQYF,TGCGCCAGCAGCCAAGAAATAGCGGGGGGGTCAGATACGCAGTATTTT
NA,TRBV19,TRBJ1-2,TRBD1,CASSTIQGALNGYTF,TGTGCCAGTAGTACAATACAGGGGGCATTGAATGGCTACACCTTC
NA,TRBV21-1,TRBJ2-7,NA,CATAGKGCSDEQYF,TGTGCCACAGCGGGGAAGGGATGTTCCGACGAGCAGTACTTC
NA,TRBV7-9,TRBJ1-2,NA,CASSPGTGGYTF,TGTGCCAGCAGCCCTGGAACAGGGGGCTACACCTTC
NA,TRBV19,TRBJ1-1,NA,CASSTDLNEAFF,TGTGCCAGTAGTACGGACCTAAATGAAGCTTTCTTT
few,TRBV4-3,TRBJ2-7,TRBD2,CASSLGTSDPYYEQYF,TGCGCCAGCAGCCTCGGGACTAGCGACCCTTACTACGAGCAGTACTTC
NA,TRBV4-1,TRBJ2-3,TRBD2,CASSQDLGGDTQYF,TGCGCCAGCAGCCAAGATCTGGGGGGGGATACGCAGTATTTT
NA,TRBV6-5,TRBJ2-7,NA,CASSYGLAAYEQYF,TGTGCCAGCAGTTACGGGCTAGCCGCCTACGAGCAGTACTTC
NA,TRBV5-1,TRBJ1-6,NA,CASSSTTGQNNSPLHF,TGCGCCAGCAGCTCGACGACCGGACAGAATAATTCACCCCTCCACTTT
NA,TRBV11-2,TRBJ2-2,TRBD2,CASSLDNGGADTGELFF,TGTGCCAGCAGCTTAGATAACGGGGGGGCCGACACCGGGGAGCTGTTTTTT
NA,TRBV4-1,TRBJ2-1,NA,CASSQETSRAYNEQFF,TGCGCCAGCAGCCAAGAAACTAGTCGAGCCTACAATGAGCAGTTCTTC
NA,TRBV19,TRBJ1-1,NA,CASSLIGQRAFF,TGTGCCAGTAGCCTAATTGGACAGAGGGCTTTCTTT
many,TRBV7-2,TRBJ2-7,NA,CASSPRAYEQYF,TGTGCCAGCAGCCCCCGGGCATACGAGCAGTACTTC
NA,TRBV10-2,TRBJ2-5,TRBD2,CASSALTSGGAGDQYF,TGCGCCAGCAGTGCCCTGACTAGCGGGGGGGCAGGGGACCAGTACTTC
NA,TRBV4-2,TRBJ2-5,NA,CASSQDLLETQYF,TGTGCCAGCAGCCAAGATCTTCTAGAGACCCAGTACTTC
NA,TRBV11-2,TRBJ1-6,NA,CASSFSTAYNSPLHF,TGTGCCAGCAGCTTTAGTACTGCCTATAATTCACCCCTCCACTTT
NA,TRBV7-9,TRBJ2-2,NA,CASSSRATRSTSPTGELFF,TGTGCCAGCAGCTCCCGGGCCACGCGATCAACAAGCCCGACCGGGGAGCTGTTTTTT